What follows are 30 T cell receptor beta chains derived from one specimen sequenced in a study of graft-versus-host responses after intestinal transplantation. TCRdb keeps only in-frame clones here, not all; method: immunoSEQ multiplex PCR. This sample has about 18,000 clones, with approximately 40% found just once. Sequenced material: alloreactive CD4+ T cells from a mixed lymphocyte reaction culture, taken before intestinal transplant. Subset reported: CFSE-low proliferating T cells sorted from approximately 6-day pre-transplant mixed lymphocyte reaction (GvH or HvG direction). Receptors originate from a human patient who received an intestinal transplant.

V usage is TRBV7-6 and J usage is TRBJ2-6; D not certain. With 5 bases removed from V and 4 bases from J, the gap between germline ends came to 12 bases. CDR1 and CDR2 from the germline V gene are SGHVS and FNYEAQ. The CDR3 contains 15 residues. The CDR3 bases are TGTGCCAGCAGCACTGACCAGCCCGGGGCCAACGTCCTGACTTTC. This sequence encodes CASSTDQPGANVLTF.

The chain joins TRBV4-1 to TRBJ2-3; perhaps TRBD2 as D (5 bases). Germline-derived CDR1 and CDR2 are MGHRA and YSYEKL. The CDR3 runs 19 residues. Trimming took off 0 bases at V and 4 bases at J, with 23 bases between the two ends. Written as DNA, the CDR3 is TGCGCCAGCAGCCAAGAATCAAGAACTCGCGTACTAGTTTCAGATACGCAGTATTTT. Protein product: CASSQESRTRVLVSDTQYF.

The V call is TRBV7-9, the J call TRBJ2-5, with 7 bases identical to TRBD2. With V trimmed by 4 bases and J by 7 bases, 6 bases remained unmatched. This CDR3 has 13 amino acids. Per germline, CDR1 SEHNR and CDR2 FQNEAQ (reference sequence). The CDR3 DNA sequence: TGTGCCAGCAGCTCACTGGGCGGGGGGACCCAGTACTTC. Translating it yields CASSSLGGGTQYF.

This chain links TRBV18 with TRBJ1-4; D ambiguous. The CDR3 has 16 residues. V lost 1 base and J 0 bases, leaving 9 bases between the germline ends. Germline V gene lookup returns CDR1 KGHSH and CDR2 LQKENI. The CDR3 loop is CASSPRRVTTNEKLFF. Here the CDR3 DNA reads TGTGCCAGCTCACCACGGAGGGTCACAACTAATGAAAAACTGTTTTTT. Full variable domain (rest looked up from reference TRBV18 and TRBJ1-4): NAGVMQNPRHLVRRRGQEARLRCSPMKGHSHVYWYRQLPEEGLKFMVYLQKENIIDESGMPKERFSAEFPKEGPSILRIQQVVRGDSAAYFCASSPRRVTTNEKLFFGSGTQLSVL.

This chain links TRBV5-4 with TRBJ2-2; 9 bases are a match to TRBD2. Germline V gives CDR1 SGHNT, CDR2 YYREEE (reference sequence). Unmatched junction bases numbered 9, after V lost 4 bases and J lost 5 bases. This CDR3 region has 16 residues. CDR3 sequence reads: CASSEPGLASTGELFF. The CDR3 nucleotides read TGTGCCAGCAGCGAACCGGGACTAGCTTCAACCGGGGAGCTGTTTTTT.

This clone has just a few counts. This sequence joins TRBV19 and TRBJ2-3, with 9 bases aligning to TRBD1. The CDR3 loop spans 15 amino acids. In germline, CDR1 is LNHDA, CDR2 SQIVND (reference sequence). Trimming cost V 3 bases and J 8 bases; bases outside gene matches: 9. DNA for the CDR3: TGTGCCAGTAGTATGGGGACAGGGTGGTCAGGTACGCAGTATTTT. Protein sequence: CASSMGTGWSGTQYF. Full variable domain (rest looked up from reference TRBV19 and TRBJ2-3): DGGITQSPKYLFRKEGQNVTLSCEQNLNHDAMYWYRQDPGQGLRLIYYSQIVNDFQKGDIAEGYSVSREKKESFPLTVTSAQKNPTAFYLCASSMGTGWSGTQYFGPGTRLTVL.

This rearrangement joins TRBV11-2 to TRBJ1-2; tentatively, D is TRBD1 (6 bases). The CDR3 contains 13 residues. CDR1 is SGHAT, CDR2 FQNNGV, per germline. V was trimmed by 4 bases and J by 3 bases, leaving 9 bases between them. CDR3 sequence (DNA): TGTGCCAGCAGCTCTGGGACACACTATGGCTACACCTTC. Translated: CASSSGTHYGYTF.

V and J are TRBV10-3 and TRBJ2-3; the D call may be TRBD1 or TRBD2 (6 bases each). The CDR3 is 15 amino acids. Germline V CDR1 and CDR2: ENHRY, SYGVKD. Deletions cut 4 bases from V and 6 bases from J, with 17 bases between. This CDR3 is CAISGLRGDRDTQYF. The CDR3 region has the DNA TGTGCCATCAGTGGCTTGCGGGGAGACAGGGATACGCAGTATTTT.

The chain uses TRBV4-2 and TRBJ1-5; D call uncertain. CDR3 size: 15 residues. V shed 6 bases and J shed 0 bases, with 12 bases lying between them. Germline V lookup: CDR1 LGHNA, CDR2 YNFKEQ. CDR3 bases: TGTGCCAGCAGAGACCAGGTTTATAGCAATCAGCCCCAGCATTTT. It translates to CASRDQVYSNQPQHF.

This clone was picked up a small number of times. The rearrangement uses TRBV11-2 and TRBJ1-5, with TRBD1 identical over 9 bases. The CDR3 loop spans 14 amino acids. Germline V lookup: CDR1 SGHAT, CDR2 FQNNGV. The V segment lost 4 bases and the J segment 7 bases; nucleotides outside the gene matches: 5. Here the CDR3 DNA reads TGTGCCAGCAGCTCCAGACAGGGGGGACAGCCCCAGCATTTT. This translates into CASSSRQGGQPQHF.

The genes are TRBV6-1 and TRBJ1-4; 8 bases match TRBD1. V trimming: 4 bases; J trimming: 7 bases; junction bases outside the gene matches: 8. The CDR3 length is 15 residues. Germline CDR1 MNHNS, CDR2 SASEGT. CDR3 sequence (DNA): TGTGCCAGCAGTGCACAGGGGGTCCTCGGTGAAAAACTGTTTTTT. It specifies CASSAQGVLGEKLFF.

This chain connects TRBV5-1 to TRBJ2-5; 7 bases align to TRBD1. With 4 bases clipped from V and 3 bases from J, the junction kept 6 bases outside the gene matches. Germline lookup yields CDR1 SGHRS and CDR2 YFSETQ. The length of the CDR3 is 14 residues. Here the CDR3 DNA reads TGCGCCAGCAGCACCTGGGACAGTAAAGAGACCCAGTACTTC. As protein: CASSTWDSKETQYF.

This clone was counted only a few times. This chain uses TRBV11-1 with TRBJ2-3, with D maybe TRBD1 (6 bases). V lost 5 bases and J lost 3, with 15 bases in between. Germline loops: CDR1 SGHAT, CDR2 FQDESV (reference sequence). This CDR3 contains 15 residues. DNA of the CDR3: TGTGCCAGCAGCGGCCAGGGGCTATTAACAGATACGCAGTATTTT. This translates into CASSGQGLLTDTQYF.

This clone was seen a handful of times. The rearrangement joins TRBV18 to TRBJ2-7, with 9 bases identical to TRBD1. The CDR3 sequence is 14 residues long. CDR1 is KGHSH, CDR2 LQKENI, per germline. V shed 4 bases, J shed 4 bases, and the junction held 5 bases outside the gene matches. CDR3 bases: TGTGCCAGCTCACTGGAGACAGGGGGATACGAGCAGTACTTC. Translated, it gives CASSLETGGYEQYF.

This clone counts as medium-sized. The chain carries TRBV19 and TRBJ1-5; TRBD1 is a possible D gene (6 bases). This CDR3 has 12 residues. V lost 5 bases and J lost 9, with 11 bases in between. Germline loops: CDR1 LNHDA, CDR2 SQIVND (reference sequence). Here the CDR3 reads CASSPLQGPQHF. In DNA, the CDR3 is TGTGCCAGTAGTCCTCTACAGGGGCCCCAGCATTTT.

The CDR3 DNA is TGTGCCAGCTCACCAGGGACTAGCGGGGTTTACCTCTACGAGCAGTACTTC. It codes for CASSPGTSGVYLYEQYF. The chain has TRBV18 and TRBJ2-7; 13 nucleotides line up with TRBD2. After removal of 2 bases from V and 3 bases from J, the junction contained 7 bases not matched to a gene. Germline CDR1 is KGHSH and CDR2 is LQKENI. The CDR3 spans 17 residues.

V and J are TRBV5-6 and TRBJ1-6, with D maybe TRBD1 (5 bases). This CDR3 comprises 14 residues. Per germline, CDR1 SGHDT and CDR2 YYEEEE. V lost 4 bases and J lost 10, with 15 bases in between. This CDR3 reads CASSLRRGTSPLHF. The DNA for the CDR3 is TGTGCCAGCAGCCTAAGGAGGGGTACCTCACCCCTCCACTTT.

This clone was picked up one time. The rearrangement joins TRBV2 to TRBJ2-2, with 11 bases fitting TRBD1. Germline trimming cut 7 bases from V and 5 bases from J; bases unmatched to any gene: 6. This CDR3 comprises 15 residues. Germline assignment: CDR1 SNHLY and CDR2 FYNNEI. CDR3 DNA: TGTGCCAGCAAACCGGGACAGGGGGGAACCGGGGAGCTGTTTTTT. This sequence encodes CASKPGQGGTGELFF.

The rearrangement joins TRBV6-1 to TRBJ1-5; no reliable D call. Trimming stripped 5 bases from V and 1 base from J, with 6 bases between. CDR1 and CDR2 from the germline V gene are MNHNS and SASEGT. The CDR3 has 13 amino acids. The CDR3 is CASSSQSNQPQHF. The CDR3 region has the DNA TGTGCCAGCAGTAGCCAGAGCAATCAGCCCCAGCATTTT.

The chain uses TRBV6-6 and TRBJ1-2, with 11 bases that match TRBD1. The CDR3 extends over 13 amino acids. Per the germline V gene, CDR1 is MNHNY and CDR2 is SVGAGI (reference sequence). V lost 10 bases, J lost 5 bases, and 6 bases stayed unmatched. CDR3 in DNA: TGTGCCACCAGGACAGGGGGCGATTATGGCTACACCTTC. Protein: CATRTGGDYGYTF.

The table lists this clone with a few counts. The V gene is TRBV5-1, the J gene TRBJ2-7; D might be TRBD2 (6 bases). Germline CDR1 is SGHRS and CDR2 is YFSETQ. V lost 4 bases and J 4 bases, leaving 9 bases between the germline ends. This CDR3 is 12 amino acids long. DNA of the CDR3: TGCGCCAGCAGCCCGGAGGGGTACGAGCAGTACTTC. The encoded protein is CASSPEGYEQYF.

Remarks on this clone: This CDR3 fails to terminate in the conserved phenylalanine or tryptophan, so it likely reflects a read error. No DNA is shown, since the ends of the CDR3 on it are uncertain; the CDR3 is the one TCRdb lists. The J gene is TRBJ2-3, the V gene TRBV6-1. The CDR3 totals 12 residues, both ends included. Germline lookup yields CDR1 MNHNS and CDR2 SASEGT. The chain's CDR3 is CASSEDWDRLRY.

The chain uses TRBV5-5 and TRBJ1-2, with D perhaps TRBD1 (5 bases). The CDR3 length is 14 residues. Germline V gene data show CDR1 as SGHKS and CDR2 as YYEKEE (reference sequence). V lost 3 bases, J lost 8 bases, and 17 bases lay in between. The CDR3, as DNA: TGTGCCAGCAGCTCGGGACCCGAGTTGGGCGGCTACACCTTC. This encodes CASSSGPELGGYTF.

CDR3 DNA sequence: TGCGCCAGCAGCACAGGGGGCGCCGAGACCCAGTACTTC. It codes for CASSTGGAETQYF. The V gene is TRBV5-1, the J gene TRBJ2-5, with TRBD1 matching 9 bases. Trimming at V came to 4 bases and at J to 5 bases, leaving 3 bases not matched to a gene. CDR1 is SGHRS, CDR2 YFSETQ, per germline. The CDR3 is 13 amino acids.

This clone has just a few counts. The CDR3 region has the DNA TGTGCCAGCAGCGTATACAATGAGCAGTTCTTC. Translation: CASSVYNEQFF. The chain recombines TRBV9 with TRBJ2-1; D not resolved. The CDR3 totals 11 residues. Trimming removed 1 base at V and 4 bases at J, with 0 bases between. Germline V gene sequence: CDR1 SGDLS, CDR2 YYNGEE.

This clone showed up just a few times. The V gene is TRBV30, the J gene TRBJ2-5; no clear D gene. Per germline, CDR1 GTSNPN and CDR2 SVGIG (reference sequence). This CDR3 has 11 amino acids. The germline V and J ends were trimmed by 1 base and 7 bases, with 7 bases remaining between them. The CDR3 here is CAWSDRRTQYF. CDR3 in DNA: TGTGCCTGGAGTGACAGAAGGACCCAGTACTTC.

The chain has TRBV10-3 and TRBJ1-5; perhaps TRBD1 as D (6 bases). CDR3 length: 16 amino acids. Trimming removed 1 base from V and 3 bases from J, with 13 bases in between. Germline CDR1 ENHRY, CDR2 SYGVKD. The CDR3 sequence: CAISEYRDGNNQPQHF. For the CDR3, the DNA is TGTGCCATCAGTGAGTACAGGGACGGAAACAATCAGCCCCAGCATTTT.

The CDR3 loop reads CASSYSKGQSNYGYTF. Here the CDR3 DNA reads TGTGCCAGCAGTTACTCGAAGGGGCAATCTAACTATGGCTACACCTTC. The chain carries TRBV6-6 and TRBJ1-2; D is perhaps TRBD1 (5 bases). Trimming took 0 bases from V and 0 from J, leaving 11 bases between them. The CDR3 extends over 16 amino acids. Germline V gene lookup returns CDR1 MNHNY and CDR2 SVGAGI (reference sequence).

In its sample, this clone was seen a few times. The chain couples TRBV21-1 to TRBJ2-4. TRBV21-1 is shown as a pseudogene. The CDR3 is made up of 13 amino acids. The CDR3 region is CASRPGTENIQYF. As DNA, the CDR3 is TGTGCCAGCCGGCCCGGTACCGAAAACATTCAGTACTTC.

The chain is built from TRBV30 and TRBJ1-1; D not certain. The CDR3 has 13 amino acids. CDR1 and CDR2 from the germline V gene are GTSNPN and SVGIG (reference sequence). V gave up 2 bases and J gave up 2 bases, with 9 bases separating them. Written as DNA, the CDR3 is TGTGCCTGGAGTAACCGGGGAAACACTGAAGCTTTCTTT. This codes for CAWSNRGNTEAFF.